This T cell receptor beta chain came from a study of T cell repertoires in cytomegalovirus infection. The table lists this clonotype with many counts. The CDR3 length is 15 residues. The V end lost 3 bases, the J end lost 6 bases, and 14 bases lay between the germline ends. TCRdb analysed the reads with MiXCR anew, one entry per CDR3 protein. The sample lists roughly 600,000 distinct CDR3 sequences; less than 25% were seen once. The sequenced sample was CD8+ T cells from PBMCs. The clonotype was recovered from a human donor in good health (CMV status not recorded). Some clones in this sample may be carry-over from other donors' samples. This chain uses TRBV12-3 or TRBV12-4 with TRBJ2-2; unclear D gene. The CDR3: CASSLPWSSAGELFF. As DNA, the CDR3 is TGTGCCAGCAGTTTGCCCTGGAGTTCGGCCGGGGAGCTGTTTTTT.